Sequencing of this T cell receptor beta chain was carried out in a study of blood T cell repertoires in COVID-19. The wider study: Sites across the United States, Italy and Spain contributed samples from acute and convalescent COVID-19. PBMCs, B-cell-depleted T cells, or T cells provided the cDNA or gDNA that made up the material.

The CDR3 totals 15 residues. Germline V gene lookup returns CDR1 MDHEN and CDR2 SYDVKM. The ends lost 3 bases at V and 2 bases at J; junction bases unmatched: 4. In the original workflow: The authors estimated nucleated cell counts from reference gene primer amplification. Clones were read by immunoSEQ multiplex PCR, and TCRdb kept only the in-frame ones, dropping some. V and J calls and clone size are given by that table; D and trimming were obtained from the DNA. The top ten hold 8.4% of the sample, which has about 110,000 clones, around nine tenths seen once. The chain recombines TRBV28 with TRBJ2-3; 8 positions agree with TRBD1. The sequenced sample consisted of peripheral blood. This TCR was recovered from a woman in her sixties or seventies who had recovered from COVID-19. In DNA form, the CDR3 reads TGTGCCAGCAGTTTGGGGACAGGATACACAGATACGCAGTATTTT. Its translation: CASSLGTGYTDTQYF.